The sample holds many counts of the clone carrying this TCR beta chain. TCRdb reanalysed the PCR reads using MiXCR and keeps one entry per CDR3 protein. The sample lists about 65,000 distinct CDR3 sequences, 15% to 20% seen once, with approximately 1.6% in the top ten. Naive CD8 T cells were sorted, and the gate applied was CD8+CD4-CCR7+CD45RA+. The sample originates from a study of molecular identifiers for immune sequencing clone quantification. The CDR3 covers 17 residues. Looked up from germline, CDR1 is SEHNR and CDR2 is FQNEAQ (reference sequence). Deletions cut 5 bases from V and 0 bases from J, with 16 bases between.

This chain links TRBV7-9 with TRBJ1-4, with D unresolved. This clonotype originated in a human donor in good health. Some libraries in this study had Jurkat cell RNA spiked in. Input material: naive CD8+ T cells from blood, with Jurkat cell RNA spiked in. Subset in this sample: FACS-sorted CD8+CD4-CCR7+CD45RA+ naive T cells. CDR3 region: CASSLGFSDATNEKLFF. DNA of the CDR3: TGTGCCAGCAGCCTTGGATTTTCAGATGCAACTAATGAAAAACTGTTTTTT.